Each of the 22 T cell receptor beta chains below was sequenced from the same sample in a study of blood T cell repertoires in COVID-19. The data were produced by immunoSEQ multiplex PCR, yet TCRdb's version contains in-frame clones alone and is incomplete. The data show hundreds of thousands of clones, with about 89% seen just once and about 6% held by the top ten. Sequences were obtained from peripheral blood. Receptors originate from a woman aged 50 to 65 with COVID-19, enrolled during active disease.

The chain links TRBV25-1 to TRBJ2-3, with 8 bases fitting TRBD2. The CDR3 extends over 17 amino acids. V trimming: 2 bases; J trimming: 2 bases; junction bases outside the gene matches: 9. CDR1 and CDR2 (germline): MGHDK, SYGVNS. As DNA, the CDR3 is TGTGCCAGCAGTGAACCCAGCGGGAGCCCCCCCACAGATACGCAGTATTTT. Translating it yields CASSEPSGSPPTDTQYF.

The V gene is TRBV19, the J gene TRBJ2-1, with D perhaps matching TRBD2 (6 bases). The V end lost 8 bases, the J end lost 5 bases, and 10 bases lay between the germline ends. Looked up from germline, CDR1 is LNHDA and CDR2 is SQIVND (reference sequence). CDR3 length equals 12 residues. This CDR3 is CASSGSDNEQFF. CDR3 nucleotides: TGTGCCAGTTCCGGGAGTGACAATGAGCAGTTCTTC. Supplemented by reference TRBV19 and TRBJ2-1, the full variable domain reads DGGITQSPKYLFRKEGQNVTLSCEQNLNHDAMYWYRQDPGQGLRLIYYSQIVNDFQKGDIAEGYSVSREKKESFPLTVTSAQKNPTAFYLCASSGSDNEQFFGPGTRLTVL.

CDR3 coding DNA: TGTGCCACCAGCAGAGATCCCGTGTACTACGAGCAGTACTTC. This encodes CATSRDPVYYEQYF. The chain carries TRBV15 and TRBJ2-7; D remains unclear. The CDR3 covers 14 residues. V was pared by 0 bases and J by 3 bases, with 9 bases between. CDR1 and CDR2 from the germline V gene are LNHNV and YYDKDF (reference sequence).

The CDR3 is CASRSSEEADTQYF. DNA of the CDR3: TGTGCTAGTCGATCTAGCGAGGAGGCAGATACGCAGTATTTT. The rearrangement links TRBV12-5 to TRBJ2-3; possible D gene TRBD2, 6 bases. In germline, CDR1 is LGHNT, CDR2 FRNRAP. V lost 8 bases and J 4 bases, leaving 16 bases between the germline ends. The CDR3 contains 14 residues.

V gene TRBV4-1 combines with J gene TRBJ2-7, with 12 bases matching TRBD2. Germline-derived CDR1 and CDR2 are MGHRA and YSYEKL. The CDR3 sequence is 15 residues long. Losses at the gene ends were 4 bases for V and 2 bases for J; bases not matched to a gene: 3. The CDR3 DNA is TGCGCCAGCAGCCCCCGGACTAGCGGGACCTACGAGCAGTACTTC. It translates to CASSPRTSGTYEQYF.

V gene TRBV5-1 combines with J gene TRBJ2-5; tentatively, D is TRBD1 (6 bases). The V gene lost 4 bases and the J gene lost 5 bases, with 15 bases spanning the gap. The CDR3 runs to 14 residues. Per the germline V gene, CDR1 is SGHRS and CDR2 is YFSETQ. The CDR3 bases are TGCGCCAGCAGCCCATCAGGGGTTTGGGAGACCCAGTACTTC. Protein sequence: CASSPSGVWETQYF.

The chain uses TRBV5-1 and TRBJ2-3, with a weak D call TRBD2 (5 bases). V was cut by 0 bases and J by 0 bases, with 14 bases left in between. The germline CDR1 and CDR2 sequences are SGHRS and YFSETQ. CDR3 length: 17 amino acids. CDR3 bases: TGCGCCAGCAGCTTGGCCGGGGTCTCTACTAGCACAGATACGCAGTATTTT. Amino acid sequence: CASSLAGVSTSTDTQYF.

This clone was seen once. The J gene is TRBJ1-1, the V gene TRBV2; D is uncertain. CDR1 and CDR2 (germline): SNHLY, FYNNEI. Deletions cut 6 bases from V and 1 base from J, with 15 bases between. There are 15 residues in the CDR3. CDR3 region: CASSSRGGENTEAFF. CDR3 nucleotide sequence: TGTGCCAGCAGCTCCCGCGGTGGTGAGAACACTGAAGCTTTCTTT.

The rearrangement links TRBV9 to TRBJ2-3, with TRBD1 matching 9 bases. Germline V CDR1 and CDR2: SGDLS, YYNGEE. This CDR3 spans 16 amino acids. Trimming at V came to 0 bases and at J to 3 bases, leaving 5 bases not matched to a gene. DNA for the CDR3: TGTGCCAGCAGCGTAGGGACAGGGGTTAGAACAGATACGCAGTATTTT. Protein product: CASSVGTGVRTDTQYF.

The rearrangement links TRBV29-1 to TRBJ2-1, with 11 nucleotides matching TRBD1. The trim removed 7 bases at V and 7 bases at J, leaving 6 bases unmatched. CDR1 is SQVTM and CDR2 is ANQGSEA in the germline V gene. The CDR3 covers 13 residues. In DNA, the CDR3 is TGCAGCGCCGGACAGGGGGCGTGGAATGAGCAGTTCTTC. This gives the protein CSAGQGAWNEQFF.

This clone was counted a single time. This chain links TRBV29-1 with TRBJ1-2; D might be TRBD1 (6 bases). Germline V gene lookup returns CDR1 SQVTM and CDR2 ANQGSEA. This CDR3 has 12 residues. V dropped 4 bases and J dropped 6 bases, with 12 bases sitting between them. CDR3 protein: CSVVGQGNGYTF. The DNA of the CDR3 is TGCAGCGTTGTAGGCCAGGGGAATGGCTACACCTTC.

The chain combines TRBV5-8 with TRBJ2-5; 9 bases are shared with TRBD1. The trim removed 4 bases at V and 5 bases at J, leaving 15 bases unmatched. CDR3 size: 17 residues. Germline-derived CDR1 and CDR2 are SGHTS and YDEGEE. The CDR3 reads CASSPGHSQGAGETQYF. Written as DNA, the CDR3 is TGTGCCAGCAGCCCCGGACATTCACAGGGGGCGGGGGAGACCCAGTACTTC.

V usage is TRBV7-9 and J usage is TRBJ2-3; 11 nucleotides match TRBD2. Trimming took 5 bases from V and 6 from J; bases not matched to a gene: 7. This CDR3 comprises 15 residues. Germline values: CDR1 SEHNR, CDR2 FQNEAQ (reference sequence). The CDR3 is CASSKGTSGSDTQYF. CDR3 bases: TGTGCCAGCAGCAAAGGAACTAGCGGGAGTGATACGCAGTATTTT.

The gene calls are TRBV3-1 (or the pseudogene TRBV3-2) and TRBJ2-2, with 7 bases that match TRBD2. The ends lost 4 bases at V and 5 bases at J; junction bases unmatched: 4. Germline V lookup: CDR1 LGHDT, CDR2 YNNKEL (reference sequence). The CDR3 loop spans 14 amino acids. CDR3 amino acids: CASSLGRRTGELFF. In DNA form, the CDR3 reads TGTGCCAGCAGCCTCGGGAGGCGGACCGGGGAGCTGTTTTTT.

The CDR3 DNA follows: TGTGCCAGCAGCTTAGCCAGGGGTCCGATCACCGGGGAGCTGTTTTTT. Translating gives CASSLARGPITGELFF. The chain employs TRBV7-6 and TRBJ2-2; D may be TRBD1 (6 bases). Looked up from germline, CDR1 is SGHVS and CDR2 is FNYEAQ. This CDR3 has 16 residues. Trimming took 0 bases from V and 4 from J, leaving 12 bases between them.

CDR3 coding DNA: TGTGCCAGCCGGGTAGGTGGCGGCTACAATGAGCAGTTCTTC. It encodes CASRVGGGYNEQFF. The chain employs TRBV13 and TRBJ2-1; D remains unclear. Germline V gene lookup returns CDR1 PRHDT and CDR2 FYEKMQ (reference sequence). The CDR3 runs 14 residues. Trimming removed 8 bases at V and 3 bases at J, with 14 bases between.

In its sample, this clone was seen once. The V and J genes are TRBV5-6 and TRBJ1-1; possible D gene TRBD1, 6 bases. V lost 4 bases and J lost 4, with 14 bases in between. Germline V lookup: CDR1 SGHDT, CDR2 YYEEEE. This CDR3 is 14 amino acids long. The CDR3 DNA sequence: TGTGCCAGCAGCCGAACAGGGACGGGCACTGAAGCTTTCTTT. Its translation is CASSRTGTGTEAFF.

The chain couples TRBV21-1 to TRBJ2-7; whether TRBD2, the table's D call, matches the DNA was not checked. TRBV21-1 counts as a pseudogene. This CDR3 is built from 13 residues. CDR3 sequence (DNA): TGTGCCAGCAGCCAGGGACTGGTCTACGAGCAGTACTTC. This gives the protein CASSQGLVYEQYF.

This clone has just one count. The V and J genes are TRBV5-1 and TRBJ2-1; possible D gene TRBD1, 6 bases. Germline V gene sequence: CDR1 SGHRS, CDR2 YFSETQ. The V gene lost 0 bases and the J gene lost 9 bases, with 19 bases spanning the gap. CDR3 length: 16 amino acids. The CDR3 protein is CASSLAVGTSGTEQFF. Here the CDR3 DNA reads TGCGCCAGCAGCTTGGCAGTTGGGACAAGCGGTACTGAGCAGTTCTTC.

This chain uses TRBV5-6 with TRBJ1-2; the match to TRBD1 covers 11 bases. This CDR3 is 15 amino acids long. CDR1 is SGHDT, CDR2 YYEEEE, per germline. After removal of 4 bases from V and 7 bases from J, the junction contained 9 bases not matched to a gene. CDR3 coding DNA: TGTGCCAGCAGCCCCCGGACAGGGGGCCTGGGTGGCTACACCTTC. Protein product: CASSPRTGGLGGYTF.

The chain links TRBV11-3 to TRBJ2-1, with 11 bases matching TRBD2. The CDR3 sequence is 15 residues long. The trim removed 4 bases at V and 6 bases at J, leaving 5 bases unmatched. Germline assignment: CDR1 SGHNT and CDR2 YENEEA. CDR3 DNA: TGTGCCAGCAGCTCCTTAGGGACTAGCGGCAATGAGCAGTTCTTC. Protein: CASSSLGTSGNEQFF.

The CDR3 loop reads CASSLTGGYEQYF. CDR3 coding DNA: TGTGCCAGCAGTTTAACAGGGGGCTACGAGCAGTACTTC. The chain is built from TRBV27 and TRBJ2-7, with 8 bases matching TRBD1. The trim removed 2 bases at V and 3 bases at J, leaving 0 bases unmatched. This CDR3 region has 13 residues. CDR1 and CDR2 from the germline V gene are MNHEY and SMNVEV (reference sequence).